The 19 T cell receptor beta chains below come from one sample, sequenced in a study of beta chain features in type 1 diabetes. General study results and limits: Type 1 diabetes patients had TCRB CDR3s that were shorter (moderately but significantly so) in all four CD4+ subsets.

Every isolated RNA sample was fully reverse transcribed, so sequencing captured expressed TCRB transcripts. Profiling relied on immunoSEQ multiplex PCR, and the TCRdb table lists in-frame clones only, not all of them. This table holds approximately 15,000 clones, roughly 76% found once. Antigen specificity for these receptors is unknown. Material: stem cell memory CD4+ T cells from blood. The receptors here all came from a woman aged 18 to 35 with type 1 diabetes.

V is TRBV5-1 and J is TRBJ2-4; D remains unclear. V shed 0 bases and J shed 4 bases, with 8 bases lying between them. The CDR3 length is 14 residues. Germline V lookup: CDR1 SGHRS, CDR2 YFSETQ. The CDR3 loop is CASSLVQDKNIQYF. The CDR3 region has the DNA TGCGCCAGCAGCTTGGTCCAGGATAAAAACATTCAGTACTTC.

V gene TRBV11-2 combines with J gene TRBJ2-3; tentatively, D is TRBD2 (5 bases). The CDR3 consists of 15 residues. Trimming stripped 0 bases from V and 2 bases from J, with 9 bases between. CDR1 and CDR2 from the germline V gene are SGHAT and FQNNGV. The CDR3 spells CASSLDPGFTDTQYF. CDR3 DNA sequence: TGTGCCAGCAGCTTAGATCCGGGGTTCACAGATACGCAGTATTTT.

The chain has TRBV5-5 and TRBJ1-5; perhaps TRBD1 as D (6 bases). CDR1 SGHKS and CDR2 YYEKEE come from the germline V gene (reference sequence). This CDR3 spans 14 amino acids. V shed 3 bases and J shed 6 bases, with 13 bases lying between them. As DNA, the CDR3 is TGTGCCAGCAGCTGGGAAGGGGGGGCTCAGCCCCAGCATTTT. Encoded protein: CASSWEGGAQPQHF.

The CDR3: CASSFLRYNEQFF. In nucleotides, the CDR3 is TGTGCCAGCAGCTTTCTTAGATACAATGAGCAGTTCTTC. This chain connects TRBV11-2 to TRBJ2-1; D remains unclear. The V gene's germline CDR1 is SGHAT and CDR2 FQNNGV. CDR3 length: 13 residues. V was shortened by 3 bases and J by 4 bases, with 7 bases between the two germline ends.

The chain couples TRBV5-1 to TRBJ1-1; no clear D. The germline V gene has CDR1 SGHRS and CDR2 YFSETQ. This CDR3 contains 14 residues. The V end was cut by 3 bases, the J end by 0 bases, with 9 bases between. This chain's CDR3 is CASSSLGVNTEAFF. The CDR3 DNA reads as TGCGCCAGCAGCTCACTCGGGGTGAACACTGAAGCTTTCTTT.

This clone has just a few counts. V gene TRBV29-1 combines with J gene TRBJ1-3; no definite D call. Germline CDR1 is SQVTM and CDR2 is ANQGSEA. The CDR3 has 14 residues. Trimming stripped 2 bases from V and 8 bases from J, with 16 bases between. The CDR3 nucleotides are TGCAGCGTTGAAACGGGGATACGACGTGACACCATATATTTT. Its translation: CSVETGIRRDTIYF.

This clone was picked up a small number of times. This rearrangement joins TRBV7-2 to TRBJ2-5, with 9 bases identical to TRBD2. The J call may be wrong; the DNA end is better matched by TRBJ2-7. The CDR3 is 15 residues long. Germline V gene lookup returns CDR1 SGHTA and CDR2 FQGNSA. CDR3 coding DNA: TGTGCCAGCAGCCCAAGGACTAGCGCACACTACGAGCAGTACTTC. Translated: CASSPRTSAHYEQYF.

This clone has more than one count but fewer than ten. The V gene is TRBV2, the J gene TRBJ1-2; 8 bases line up with TRBD1. Trimming took 6 bases from V and 6 from J; bases not matched to a gene: 6. The germline CDR1 and CDR2 sequences are SNHLY and FYNNEI. The CDR3 loop spans 13 amino acids. CDR3 in DNA: TGTGCCAGCAGCCTGGACAGGGACGATGGCTACACCTTC. Translating gives CASSLDRDDGYTF.

This rearrangement joins TRBV10-1 to TRBJ2-3; 10 nucleotides line up with TRBD2. The CDR3 consists of 13 residues. J gave up 5 bases and V 5 bases, and 1 base lay outside the gene matches. Looked up from germline, CDR1 is WNHNN and CDR2 is SYGVQD (reference sequence). This chain's CDR3 is CASSRLAGDTQYF. The CDR3, as DNA: TGCGCCAGCAGTCGACTAGCGGGAGATACGCAGTATTTT.

This clone was detected only once. The CDR3 loop is CAIRGTSGSPMVYEQYF. Written as DNA, the CDR3 is TGTGCCATCAGGGGGACTAGCGGGAGCCCTATGGTCTACGAGCAGTACTTC. This chain uses TRBV10-3 with TRBJ2-7; 14 positions match TRBD2. The V and J ends lost 6 bases and 3 bases, in that order; junction bases with no gene match: 10. The length of the CDR3 is 17 residues. Looked up from germline, CDR1 is ENHRY and CDR2 is SYGVKD.

The chain has TRBV27 and TRBJ2-3, with 9 bases fitting TRBD1. This CDR3 has 13 amino acids. Germline assignment: CDR1 MNHEY and CDR2 SMNVEV (reference sequence). The J segment lost 11 bases and the V segment lost 4 bases, leaving 7 bases of the junction unmatched. The CDR3 DNA is TGTGCCAGCAGTTCCGGGACAGGGAAAGGGCAGTATTTT. It codes for CASSSGTGKGQYF.

This clone was picked up a small number of times. V is TRBV29-1 and J is TRBJ1-1, with D possibly matching TRBD1 (6 bases). The V and J ends lost 5 bases and 1 base respectively, with 11 bases between them. Looked up from germline, CDR1 is SQVTM and CDR2 is ANQGSEA. The CDR3 length is 13 residues. In nucleotides, the CDR3 is TGCAGCGTTCAGCTGACAGGGAACACTGAAGCTTTCTTT. Its translation is CSVQLTGNTEAFF.

The CDR3 region is CASSLGQVNTEAFF. The CDR3 coding sequence is TGTGCCAGCAGCTTGGGACAGGTTAACACTGAAGCTTTCTTT. This chain uses TRBV7-9 with TRBJ1-1; 8 nucleotides align to TRBD1. Germline V lookup: CDR1 SEHNR, CDR2 FQNEAQ (reference sequence). This CDR3 comprises 14 residues. Trimming took 3 bases from V and 2 from J; bases not matched to a gene: 2.

This chain links TRBV7-2 with TRBJ2-1; 7 nucleotides agree with TRBD2. Germline CDR1 and CDR2: SGHTA and FQGNSA. Trimming removed 4 bases from V and 7 bases from J; junction bases left unmatched: 16. The CDR3 is 17 residues long. CDR3 in DNA: TGTGCCAGCAGCTGGATAGGGGCTAGCGGCCAGAGGAATGAGCAGTTCTTC. Its translation: CASSWIGASGQRNEQFF. Full variable domain (remainder filled in from reference TRBV7-2 and TRBJ2-1): GAGVSQSPSNKVTEKGKDVELRCDPISGHTALYWYRQSLGQGLEFLIYFQGNSAPDKSGLPSDRFSAERTGGSVSTLTIQRTQQEDSAVYLCASSWIGASGQRNEQFFGPGTRLTVL.

The chain is built from TRBV18 and TRBJ1-1; D is undetermined. Germline V gene lookup returns CDR1 KGHSH and CDR2 LQKENI. The CDR3 totals 14 residues. The V end lost 2 bases, the J end lost 1 base, and 8 bases lay between the germline ends. CDR3 sequence: CASSPWFGNTEAFF. In DNA form, the CDR3 reads TGTGCCAGCTCACCATGGTTCGGGAACACTGAAGCTTTCTTT.

This clone came up once. The CDR3 region is CATSRSRDRGSISGNTIYF. The CDR3 DNA sequence: TGTGCCACCAGCAGATCCCGGGACAGGGGTTCAATCTCTGGAAACACCATATATTTT. The rearrangement uses TRBV15 and TRBJ1-3; 10 nucleotides line up with TRBD1. V was pared by 2 bases and J by 0 bases, with 10 bases of the junction left unmatched. Looked up from germline, CDR1 is LNHNV and CDR2 is YYDKDF (reference sequence). This CDR3 has 19 amino acids. Combining the CDR3 with reference TRBV15 and TRBJ1-3 gives the whole variable domain DAMVIQNPRYQVTQFGKPVTLSCSQTLNHNVMYWYQQKSSQAPKLLFHYYDKDFNNEADTPDNFQSRRPNTSFCFLDIRSPGLGDTAMYLCATSRSRDRGSISGNTIYFGEGSWLTVV.

The chain combines TRBV5-6 with TRBJ2-6; D possibly corresponds to TRBD2 (5 bases). Germline V gene sequence: CDR1 SGHDT, CDR2 YYEEEE. Between the trimmed V and J ends, which lost 5 bases and 0 bases, there was a span of 9 bases. The length of the CDR3 is 15 residues. The CDR3 bases are TGTGCCAGCAGGGAGGTTGGCTCTGGGGCCAACGTCCTGACTTTC. Its protein product is CASREVGSGANVLTF.

The chain recombines TRBV2 with TRBJ1-2, with D uncertain. The germline gives CDR1 SNHLY, CDR2 FYNNEI. V was trimmed by 6 bases and J by 2 bases, leaving 19 bases between them. The CDR3 runs 16 residues. The CDR3 DNA is TGTGCCAGCAGATCAAGGGAGGGAAGACTAAACTATGGCTACACCTTC. Amino acids: CASRSREGRLNYGYTF.

V gene TRBV14 combines with J gene TRBJ1-2, with D tentatively TRBD1 (6 bases). Trimming shortened V by 2 bases and J by 8 bases, and 12 bases separated the two germline ends. Germline lookup yields CDR1 SGHDN and CDR2 FVKESK. This CDR3 spans 13 amino acids. The CDR3 bases are TGTGCCAGCAGCCAACGGGCAGGGGAAGGCTACACCTTC. Protein: CASSQRAGEGYTF.